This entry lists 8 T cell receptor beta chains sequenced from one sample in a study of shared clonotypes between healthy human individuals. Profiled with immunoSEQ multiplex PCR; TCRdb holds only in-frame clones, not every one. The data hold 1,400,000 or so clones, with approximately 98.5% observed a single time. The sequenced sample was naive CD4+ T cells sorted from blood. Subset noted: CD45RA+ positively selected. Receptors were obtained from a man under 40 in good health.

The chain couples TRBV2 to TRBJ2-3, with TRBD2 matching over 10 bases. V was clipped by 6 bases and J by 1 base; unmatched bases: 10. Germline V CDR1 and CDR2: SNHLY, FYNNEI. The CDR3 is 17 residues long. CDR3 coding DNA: TGTGCCAGCAGGGATTACCGACTAGCGGGCCGCACAGATACGCAGTATTTT. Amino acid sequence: CASRDYRLAGRTDTQYF.

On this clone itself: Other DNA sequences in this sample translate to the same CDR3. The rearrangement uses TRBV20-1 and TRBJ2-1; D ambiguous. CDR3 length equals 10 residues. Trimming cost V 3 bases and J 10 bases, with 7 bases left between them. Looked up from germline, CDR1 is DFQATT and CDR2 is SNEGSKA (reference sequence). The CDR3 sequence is CSASPGEQFF. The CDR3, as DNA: TGCAGTGCTAGCCCCGGGGAGCAGTTCTTC.

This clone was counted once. CDR3 sequence (DNA): TGTGCCAGCAGCTTAGAGGACAGGGCGGGTCAGCCCCAGCATTTT. It translates to CASSLEDRAGQPQHF. J is TRBJ1-5 and V is TRBV7-8; 8 bases match TRBD1. Per the germline V gene, CDR1 is SGHVS and CDR2 is FQNEAQ. With 1 base clipped from V and 6 bases from J, the junction kept 5 bases outside the gene matches. There are 15 residues in the CDR3.

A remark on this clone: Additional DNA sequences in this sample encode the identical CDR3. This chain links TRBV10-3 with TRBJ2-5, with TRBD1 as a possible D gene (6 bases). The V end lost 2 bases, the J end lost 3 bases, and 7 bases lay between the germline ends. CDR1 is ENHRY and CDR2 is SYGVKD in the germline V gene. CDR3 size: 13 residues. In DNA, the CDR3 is TGTGCCATCAGTGAGACAGGGAAAGAGACCCAGTACTTC. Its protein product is CAISETGKETQYF.

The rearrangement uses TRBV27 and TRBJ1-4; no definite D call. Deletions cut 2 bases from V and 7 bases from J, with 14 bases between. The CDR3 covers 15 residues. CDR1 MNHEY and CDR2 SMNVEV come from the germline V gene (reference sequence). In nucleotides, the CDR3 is TGTGCCAGCAGTTTAATGGGAACGGGGATTGAAAAACTGTTTTTT. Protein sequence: CASSLMGTGIEKLFF.

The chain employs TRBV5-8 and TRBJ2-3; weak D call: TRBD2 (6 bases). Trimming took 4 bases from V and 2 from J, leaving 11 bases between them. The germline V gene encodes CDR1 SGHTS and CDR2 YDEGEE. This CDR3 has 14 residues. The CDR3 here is CASSPAGNTDTQYF. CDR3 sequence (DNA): TGTGCCAGCAGCCCGGCGGGAAACACAGATACGCAGTATTTT.

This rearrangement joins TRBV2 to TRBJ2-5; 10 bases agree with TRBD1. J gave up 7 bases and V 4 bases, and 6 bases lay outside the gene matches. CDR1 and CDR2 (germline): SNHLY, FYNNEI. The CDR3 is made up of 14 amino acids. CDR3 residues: CASSVGQGYGTQYF. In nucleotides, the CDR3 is TGTGCCAGCAGTGTGGGACAGGGGTATGGGACCCAGTACTTC.

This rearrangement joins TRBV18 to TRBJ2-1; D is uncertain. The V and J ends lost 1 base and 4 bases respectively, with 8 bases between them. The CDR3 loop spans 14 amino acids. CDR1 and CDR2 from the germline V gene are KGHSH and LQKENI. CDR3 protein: CASSPRTNYNEQFF. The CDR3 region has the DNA TGTGCCAGCTCACCACGCACAAATTACAATGAGCAGTTCTTC.